The clone carrying this T cell receptor (beta chain) came up a few times. These data belong to a study of T cell responses to AZD1222 COVID-19 vaccine. Study background: Investigators merged groups given second doses at roughly 4 or roughly 12 weeks.

Germline V gene lookup returns CDR1 MGHRA and CDR2 YSYEKL. The CDR3 totals 15 residues. V was shortened by 0 bases and J by 0 bases, with 8 bases between the two germline ends. TCRdb's copy holds only in-frame clones and misses some; the assay was immunoSEQ multiplex PCR. The sample yields some 150,000 clones, approximately 92% seen once. The receptor was isolated from an adult in good health. Material: peripheral blood, obtained on day 0 of AZD1222 vaccination. The chain combines TRBV4-1 with TRBJ1-1; D is undetermined. The CDR3 coding sequence is TGCGCCAGCAGCCAAGATCAAGGGATGAACACTGAAGCTTTCTTT. Encoded protein: CASSQDQGMNTEAFF.